The 24 T cell receptor beta chains below were found in one sample sequenced in a study of cytomegalovirus exposure and HLA in healthy donors. PCR involved 60 Vbeta and 13 Jbeta primers. Libraries were prepared by immunoSEQ multiplex PCR; TCRdb keeps only in-frame clonotypes and omits some of them. The table lists around 150,000 clones, around 80% of them singletons. The material sequenced was PBMCs. The receptors derive from a male donor in good health and CMV-seropositive.

In regard to this clone: Other DNA variants within this sample encode the same CDR3. CDR3: CASSRGQGNEQFF. The CDR3 bases are TGCGCCAGCAGCCGGGGACAGGGAAATGAGCAGTTCTTC. The chain employs TRBV5-1 and TRBJ2-1, with 9 bases fitting TRBD1. CDR1 is SGHRS and CDR2 is YFSETQ in the germline V gene. The CDR3 has 13 amino acids. V dropped 4 bases and J dropped 7; count of bases not matched to a gene: 3.

The rearrangement uses TRBV5-6 and TRBJ1-5; 10 nucleotides match TRBD1. Germline trimming cut 2 bases from V and 6 bases from J; bases unmatched to any gene: 2. The germline gives CDR1 SGHDT, CDR2 YYEEEE. CDR3 length: 14 amino acids. CDR3 sequence (DNA): TGTGCCAGCAGCTTCCGGGACAGGGGTCAGCCCCAGCATTTT. Its protein is CASSFRDRGQPQHF.

The chain's CDR3 is CASSEAGTDTQYF. CDR3 nucleotides: TGTGCCAGCAGTGAGGCAGGCACAGATACGCAGTATTTT. This chain connects TRBV25-1 to TRBJ2-3; D uncertain. The CDR3 consists of 13 residues. Germline CDR1 is MGHDK and CDR2 is SYGVNS. The V and J ends lost 3 bases and 1 base respectively, with 5 bases between them. Looking up the rest from reference TRBV25-1 and TRBJ2-3 gives the full variable domain: EADIYQTPRYLVIGTGKKITLECSQTMGHDKMYWYQQDPGMELHLIHYSYGVNSTEKGDLSSESTVSRIRTEHFPLTLESARPSHTSQYLCASSEAGTDTQYFGPGTRLTVL.

This clone was seen more than once but under ten times. This specimen includes other DNA sequences encoding the same CDR3. V gene TRBV7-9 combines with J gene TRBJ2-7; D may be TRBD2 (5 bases). The CDR3 is made up of 11 amino acids. Germline V gives CDR1 SEHNR, CDR2 FQNEAQ (reference sequence). V dropped 6 bases and J dropped 4 bases, with 7 bases sitting between them. This CDR3 reads CASSTGYEQYF. The CDR3 DNA is TGTGCCAGCAGTACGGGGTACGAGCAGTACTTC.

This rearrangement joins TRBV4-1 to TRBJ2-6; D uncertain. The CDR3 is 17 residues long. Trimming shortened V by 3 bases and J by 0 bases, and 12 bases separated the two germline ends. CDR1 is MGHRA and CDR2 is YSYEKL in the germline V gene. The CDR3 bases are TGCGCCAGCAGCCACTCGTCCTTGGCCTCTGGGGCCAACGTCCTGACTTTC. Its protein is CASSHSSLASGANVLTF.

Only a few counts were recorded for this clone. This rearrangement joins TRBV2 to TRBJ2-7, with TRBD2 matching 10 bases. V lost 6 bases, J lost 5 bases, and 7 bases stayed unmatched. The V gene's germline CDR1 is SNHLY and CDR2 FYNNEI. This CDR3 is 14 amino acids long. This chain's CDR3 is CASRELAGINEQYF. The CDR3 nucleotides read TGTGCCAGCAGAGAACTAGCGGGAATAAACGAGCAGTACTTC.

The genes are TRBV27 and TRBJ1-1, with D tentatively TRBD1 (5 bases). CDR3 size: 17 residues. Germline CDR1 MNHEY, CDR2 SMNVEV (reference sequence). V dropped 6 bases and J dropped 3 bases, with 23 bases sitting between them. CDR3 sequence: CASRPAGGLSSYTEAFF. CDR3 in DNA: TGTGCCAGCAGACCCGCCGGGGGGTTGTCTTCGTACACTGAAGCTTTCTTT.

A few counts support this clone. J is TRBJ1-5 and V is TRBV5-1; D is perhaps TRBD1 (6 bases). The CDR3 extends over 16 amino acids. Germline CDR1 reads SGHRS; CDR2 reads YFSETQ. V was pared by 0 bases and J by 4 bases, with 14 bases between. The DNA for the CDR3 is TGCGCCAGCAGCTTGGGACTTCCCCAGGGGAATCAGCCCCAGCATTTT. This gives the protein CASSLGLPQGNQPQHF.

The rearrangement joins TRBV5-4 to TRBJ2-7, with 8 bases aligning to TRBD1. This CDR3 spans 15 amino acids. The germline V gene encodes CDR1 SGHNT and CDR2 YYREEE (reference sequence). J lost 0 bases, V lost 4 bases, and 6 bases had no gene match. This CDR3 is CASSPGTGNSYEQYF. As DNA, the CDR3 is TGTGCCAGCAGCCCGGGGACAGGTAACTCCTACGAGCAGTACTTC. The entire variable domain, with the rest obtained from reference TRBV5-4 and TRBJ2-7, is as follows: ETGVTQSPTHLIKTRGQQVTLRCSSQSGHNTVSWYQQALGQGPQFIFQYYREEENGRGNFPPRFSGLQFPNYSSELNVNALELDDSALYLCASSPGTGNSYEQYFGPGTRLTVT.

The CDR3 here is CASSPRGSGPYEQYF. The CDR3 bases are TGTGCCAGCAGCCCCCGAGGTAGCGGTCCCTACGAGCAGTACTTC. The V gene is TRBV13, the J gene TRBJ2-7; possibly TRBD2 for D (6 bases). V dropped 5 bases and J dropped 2 bases, with 16 bases sitting between them. The CDR3 length is 15 residues. Looked up from germline, CDR1 is PRHDT and CDR2 is FYEKMQ (reference sequence).

This clone was seen only a few times. V and J are TRBV6-6 and TRBJ2-7; 10 positions agree with TRBD2. There are 12 residues in the CDR3. Germline V gene lookup returns CDR1 MNHNY and CDR2 SVGAGI (reference sequence). The V gene end was trimmed by 5 bases and the J gene end by 5 bases; junction bases not matched to a gene: 0. This CDR3 reads CASSLAGDEQYF. The DNA for the CDR3 is TGTGCCAGCAGTCTAGCGGGAGACGAGCAGTACTTC.

V usage is TRBV6-1 and J usage is TRBJ1-2; 9 bases align to TRBD1. Germline CDR1 reads MNHNS; CDR2 reads SASEGT. With 5 bases clipped from V and 6 bases from J, the junction kept 7 bases outside the gene matches. This CDR3 has 14 amino acids. DNA of the CDR3: TGTGCCAGCAGTCGCGGACAGGGGATAGATGGCTACACCTTC. This translates into CASSRGQGIDGYTF.

The V gene is TRBV11-3, the J gene TRBJ2-3, with D perhaps TRBD2 (5 bases). The V end lost 2 bases, the J end lost 2 bases, and 8 bases lay between the germline ends. Germline V lookup: CDR1 SGHNT, CDR2 YENEEA. There are 14 residues in the CDR3. The CDR3 spells CASSLRGNTDTQYF. The CDR3 DNA is TGTGCCAGCAGCTTAAGAGGGAACACAGATACGCAGTATTTT.

The J gene is TRBJ2-7, the V gene TRBV7-2; TRBD2 matches 10 bases. The CDR3 length is 16 residues. Per the germline V gene, CDR1 is SGHTA and CDR2 is FQGNSA. Trimming cost V 0 bases and J 3 bases; bases outside gene matches: 5. The CDR3 DNA follows: TGTGCCAGCAGCTTAGCTCTAGCGGGGGCGTTCTACGAGCAGTACTTC. It specifies CASSLALAGAFYEQYF.

The rearrangement joins TRBV5-1 to TRBJ1-3; maybe TRBD1 (6 bases). Germline V lookup: CDR1 SGHRS, CDR2 YFSETQ. The CDR3 is 15 residues long. The V end lost 2 bases, the J end lost 0 bases, and 9 bases lay between the germline ends. The CDR3 nucleotides are TGCGCCAGCAGCTTAACAGGGAGCTCTGGAAACACCATATATTTT. Protein sequence: CASSLTGSSGNTIYF.

CDR3: CASSPRTSGANTGELFF. The CDR3 DNA reads as TGTGCCAGCAGCCCCCGGACTAGCGGCGCGAACACCGGGGAGCTGTTTTTT. The rearrangement uses TRBV9 and TRBJ2-2; 10 nucleotides match TRBD2. From germline, CDR1 is SGDLS and CDR2 YYNGEE. V gave up 4 bases and J gave up 0 bases; unmatched junction bases: 6. The CDR3 runs 17 residues.

This chain uses TRBV5-1 with TRBJ2-7; D is perhaps TRBD2 (5 bases). Looked up from germline, CDR1 is SGHRS and CDR2 is YFSETQ. The CDR3 covers 16 residues. Trimming left V 4 bases short and J 2 bases short, with 19 bases between. CDR3 region: CASSPQGSGFTYEQYF. CDR3 coding DNA: TGCGCCAGCAGCCCTCAAGGCAGCGGCTTCACCTACGAGCAGTACTTC.

The J gene is TRBJ2-5, the V gene TRBV7-9; D might be TRBD2 (6 bases). CDR1 SEHNR and CDR2 FQNEAQ come from the germline V gene (reference sequence). Trimming pared 5 bases from V and 3 bases from J, leaving 13 bases between. The CDR3 totals 14 residues. Here the CDR3 DNA reads TGTGCCAGCAGCCCCGGTGGCGGGGAAGAGACCCAGTACTTC. This encodes CASSPGGGEETQYF.

V and J are TRBV11-3 and TRBJ2-5; 10 bases map to TRBD1. V lost 4 bases and J lost 5; bases outside the gene matches: 10. This CDR3 region has 16 residues. Per germline, CDR1 SGHNT and CDR2 YENEEA. CDR3 residues: CASSSRFDRGRETQYF. The CDR3 bases are TGTGCCAGCAGCTCCCGGTTCGACAGGGGGCGCGAGACCCAGTACTTC.

The CDR3 loop reads CASSSLAGGVGEQFF. The CDR3 DNA sequence: TGTGCCAGCAGCTCGCTAGCGGGAGGGGTCGGTGAGCAGTTCTTC. The chain uses TRBV11-2 and TRBJ2-1; 12 nucleotides line up with TRBD2. Trimming cost V 4 bases and J 9 bases; bases outside gene matches: 7. The CDR3 is made up of 15 amino acids. The germline gives CDR1 SGHAT, CDR2 FQNNGV. Drawing the rest from reference TRBV11-2 and TRBJ2-1, the complete variable domain is EAGVAQSPRYKIIEKRQSVAFWCNPISGHATLYWYQQILGQGPKLLIQFQNNGVVDDSQLPKDRFSAERLKGVDSTLKIQPAKLEDSAVYLCASSSLAGGVGEQFFGPGTRLTVL.

The chain combines TRBV11-1 with TRBJ1-1, with no clear D. This CDR3 comprises 13 residues. The V end lost 8 bases, the J end lost 3 bases, and 13 bases lay between the germline ends. Germline lookup yields CDR1 SGHAT and CDR2 FQDESV (reference sequence). The CDR3 region is CASYGPGDTEAFF. The CDR3 DNA reads TGTGCCAGCTATGGTCCCGGGGACACTGAAGCTTTCTTT. The full variable domain, in which reference TRBV11-1 and TRBJ1-1 provide the parts outside the CDR3, is EAEVAQSPRYKITEKSQAVAFWCDPISGHATLYWYRQILGQGPELLVQFQDESVVDDSQLPKDRFSAERLKGVDSTLKIQPAELGDSAMYLCASYGPGDTEAFFGQGTRLTVV.

J is TRBJ1-6 and V is TRBV6-5, with TRBD1 matching 8 bases. V lost 2 bases, J lost 6 bases, and 3 bases stayed unmatched. The germline gives CDR1 MNHEY, CDR2 SVGAGI. The CDR3 sequence is 15 residues long. The CDR3, as DNA: TGTGCCAGCAGTTACGGACAGGGTGGTAATTCACCCCTCCACTTT. It translates to CASSYGQGGNSPLHF.

In this sample, this clone is medium-sized. The V gene is TRBV2, the J gene TRBJ2-7; TRBD1 agrees at 7 bases. The CDR3 runs 12 residues. V was clipped by 3 bases and J by 5 bases; unmatched bases: 1. Germline CDR1 and CDR2: SNHLY and FYNNEI. CDR3 region: CASSDGQDEQYF. The DNA of the CDR3 is TGTGCCAGCAGTGATGGACAGGACGAGCAGTACTTC.

The V and J genes are TRBV4-1 and TRBJ2-5; D is uncertain. The CDR3 is made up of 14 amino acids. Germline V gives CDR1 MGHRA, CDR2 YSYEKL. Trimming took 1 base from V and 2 from J, leaving 8 bases between them. CDR3 amino acids: CASSQGLGQETQYF. DNA of the CDR3: TGCGCCAGCAGCCAAGGTCTCGGGCAAGAGACCCAGTACTTC.